The present T cell receptor beta chain was sequenced within a study of T cell responses to AZD1222 COVID-19 vaccine (dated by TCRdb to the early 2020s). About the investigation overall: TCR sequencing was performed for roughly 250 trial participants, of whom approximately 200 were given two doses of AZD1222 and some 26 were given two doses of MenACWY control vaccine. Trial participants were enrolled by age into subgroups of 18-55, 56-69 and 70-plus years, and about 150, 27 and 61 TCR-sequenced participants, respectively, were included in these subgroups. Overall study outcomes, separate from this receptor: Spike-specific TCR breadth and depth rose significantly after two AZD1222 doses compared with day 0 and with MenACWY recipients. Because no samples from the day 14 peak response were available, repertoires could be characterized only after the peak T cell response. The whole spike protein was spanned by vaccine-associated CD4 TCRs, and dominant responses were seen in regions 160-218 and 743-854. Participants were mostly white British, with more females than males. The authors suggested clonal diversity may have been underestimated. Epitopes outside the regions mutated in the B.1.351 and B.1.1.7 variants were reportedly recognized by nearly half of the unique spike-specific TCRs. Conclusions about previously exposed vaccinees are limited because only six or seven AZD1222 recipients were SARS-CoV-2 seropositive at baseline. In the small 56-69-year group, the increase in depth fell short of significance, most likely because of low power.

The CDR3 regions of human TCRbeta chains were analyzed by immunosequencing. The original methods were these. TCRs in the repertoires were matched against a reference library of SARS-CoV-2-specific TCRs that had been generated with the MIRA antigen-specificity platform. Breadth was defined as the fraction of unique TCRs that were SARS-CoV-2-associated, and depth was defined as the fraction of total T cells that were SARS-CoV-2-associated. Each spike-specific TCR was assigned to its reactive spike region and to a CD4 or CD8 class using the MIRA data. Log10-transformed breadth and depth values were compared by one-way ANOVA with Sidak's multiple comparisons tests. TCRdb obtained this table from immuneACCESS and retained in-frame rearrangements with V and J assigned. These tables miss some clones; where compared with another copy, unresolved V genes account for less than half of the shortfall, and the remainder is unexplained. V and J calls and clone size are copied from that table; D and trimming were computed from the DNA. Across this sample there are approximately 69,000 clones, with approximately 87% seen only once. The ten largest make up nearly 25% of the sample.

From a lookup of the germline V gene, CDR1 and CDR2 are SGHRS and YFSETQ. CDR3 length: 14 amino acids, cysteine to phenylalanine. Only the CDR3 DNA stays, 42 bases, in frame from base 1. V trim: 4 bases; J trim: 6 bases; unmatched bases: 3. The table lists this clone with a few counts. Its antigen is currently not known. Base qualities are not at hand, and no much larger clone is one base apart. In the paper's terms, the time point label means: about 28 days (+/-7) after the second vaccine dose. AZD1222 recipients whose second dose came at about 4 weeks and those whose second dose came at about 12 weeks were combined into one group, since spike-specific TCR depth and breadth did not differ between the two schedules. Vaccinee samples were obtained from the UK trials COV001 and COV002, which included a single-blind randomized controlled phase 2/3 trial of AZD1222 (ChAdOx1 nCoV-19) in healthy adults. For TCRbeta chain sequencing, PBMC samples from trial participants were taken at day 0 and at day 28 after the second dose.

The chain is made from TRBV5-1 and TRBJ2-3, with 12 middle bases fitting TRBD2. The receptor's source is an adult who received the AZD1222 COVID-19 vaccine. This specimen was peripheral blood, taken 28 days after the second AZD1222 dose. The CDR3 region: CASSVGLAGDTQYF. The nucleotide sequence reads TGCGCCAGCAGCGTAGGACTAGCGGGGGATACGCAGTATTTT. With all but the CDR3 taken from the reference TRBV5-1 and TRBJ2-3 genes, the full variable domain is: KAGVTQTPRYLIKTRGQQVTLSCSPISGHRSVSWYQQTPGQGLQFLFEYFSETQRNKGNFPGRFSGRQFSNSRSEMNVSTLELGDSALYLCASSVGLAGDTQYFGPGTRLTVL.